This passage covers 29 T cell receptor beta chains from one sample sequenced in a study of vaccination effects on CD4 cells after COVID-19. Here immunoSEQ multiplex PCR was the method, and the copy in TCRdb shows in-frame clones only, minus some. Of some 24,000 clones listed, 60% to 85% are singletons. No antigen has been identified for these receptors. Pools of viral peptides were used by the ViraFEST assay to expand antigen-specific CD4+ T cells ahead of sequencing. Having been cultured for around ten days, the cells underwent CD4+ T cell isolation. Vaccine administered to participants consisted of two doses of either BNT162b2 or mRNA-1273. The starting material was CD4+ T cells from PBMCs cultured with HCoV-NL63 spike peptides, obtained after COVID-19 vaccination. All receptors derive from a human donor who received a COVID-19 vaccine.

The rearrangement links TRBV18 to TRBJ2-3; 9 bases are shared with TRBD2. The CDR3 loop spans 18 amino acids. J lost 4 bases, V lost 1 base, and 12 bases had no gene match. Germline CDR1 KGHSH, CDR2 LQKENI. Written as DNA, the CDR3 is TGTGCCAGCTCACCACTTCCGGTGACTAGCGGAGGTGCAGATACGCAGTATTTT. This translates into CASSPLPVTSGGADTQYF.

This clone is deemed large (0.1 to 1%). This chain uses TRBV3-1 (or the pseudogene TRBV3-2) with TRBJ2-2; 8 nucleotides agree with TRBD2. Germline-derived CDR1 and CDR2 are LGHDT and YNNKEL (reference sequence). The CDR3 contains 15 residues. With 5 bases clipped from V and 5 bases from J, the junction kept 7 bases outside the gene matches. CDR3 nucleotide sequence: TGTGCCAGCAGCTCGGGGGGGCCGGGGACCGGGGAGCTGTTTTTT. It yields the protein CASSSGGPGTGELFF.

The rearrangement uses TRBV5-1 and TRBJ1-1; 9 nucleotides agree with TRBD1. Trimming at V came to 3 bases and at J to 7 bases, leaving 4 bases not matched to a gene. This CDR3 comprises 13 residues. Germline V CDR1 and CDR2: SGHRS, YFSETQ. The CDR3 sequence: CASSWTGEGEAFF. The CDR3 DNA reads TGCGCCAGCAGCTGGACAGGGGAGGGTGAAGCTTTCTTT.

This CDR3 is CASKEDSSYNEQFF. The CDR3 coding sequence is TGTGCCAGCAAGGAGGACTCTTCCTACAATGAGCAGTTCTTC. This chain uses TRBV7-2 with TRBJ2-1; tentative D call: TRBD2 (5 bases). The germline gives CDR1 SGHTA, CDR2 FQGNSA. V was pared by 7 bases and J by 1 base, with 11 bases between. The CDR3 extends over 14 amino acids.

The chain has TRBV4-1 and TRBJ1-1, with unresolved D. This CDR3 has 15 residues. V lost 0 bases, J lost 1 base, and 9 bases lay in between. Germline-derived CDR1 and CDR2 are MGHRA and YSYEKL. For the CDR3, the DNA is TGCGCCAGCAGCCAAGATCGGGTTGGGAACACTGAAGCTTTCTTT. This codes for CASSQDRVGNTEAFF.

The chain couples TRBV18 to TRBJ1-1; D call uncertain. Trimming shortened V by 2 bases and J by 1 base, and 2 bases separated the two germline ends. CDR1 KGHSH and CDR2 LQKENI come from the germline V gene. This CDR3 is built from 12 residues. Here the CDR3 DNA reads TGTGCCAGCTCACCAGAGAACACTGAAGCTTTCTTT. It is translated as CASSPENTEAFF.

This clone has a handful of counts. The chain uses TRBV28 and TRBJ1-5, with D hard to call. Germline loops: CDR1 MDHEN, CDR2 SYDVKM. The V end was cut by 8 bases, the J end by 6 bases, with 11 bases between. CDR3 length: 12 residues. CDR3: CASVSPGQPQHF. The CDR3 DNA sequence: TGTGCCAGCGTAAGCCCGGGTCAGCCCCAGCATTTT.

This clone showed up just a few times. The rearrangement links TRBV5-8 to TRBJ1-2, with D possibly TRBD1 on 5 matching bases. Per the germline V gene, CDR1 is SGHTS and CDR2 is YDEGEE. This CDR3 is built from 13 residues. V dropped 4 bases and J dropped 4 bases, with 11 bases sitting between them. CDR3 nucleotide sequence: TGTGCCAGCAGCCCGGGGCAGAGCTATGGCTACACCTTC. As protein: CASSPGQSYGYTF.

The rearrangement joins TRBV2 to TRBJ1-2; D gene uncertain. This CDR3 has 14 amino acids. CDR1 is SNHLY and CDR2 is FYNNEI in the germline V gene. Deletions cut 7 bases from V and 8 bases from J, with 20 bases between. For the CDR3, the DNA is TGTGCCAGCAAACCGGACGCCGAAAAAGGAGGCTACACCTTC. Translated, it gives CASKPDAEKGGYTF.

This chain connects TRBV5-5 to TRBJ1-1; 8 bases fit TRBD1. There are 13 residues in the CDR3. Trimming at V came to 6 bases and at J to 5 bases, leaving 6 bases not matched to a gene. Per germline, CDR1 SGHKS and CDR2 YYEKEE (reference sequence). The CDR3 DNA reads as TGTGCCAGCAACACACAGGGGGTTACTGAAGCTTTCTTT. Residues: CASNTQGVTEAFF.

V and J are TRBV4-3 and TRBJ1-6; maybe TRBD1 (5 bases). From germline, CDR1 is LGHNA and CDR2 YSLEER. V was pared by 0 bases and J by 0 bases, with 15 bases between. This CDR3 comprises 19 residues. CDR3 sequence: CASSQDPPGRSSYNSPLHF. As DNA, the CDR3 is TGCGCCAGCAGCCAAGATCCCCCGGGACGGAGCTCCTATAATTCACCCCTCCACTTT.

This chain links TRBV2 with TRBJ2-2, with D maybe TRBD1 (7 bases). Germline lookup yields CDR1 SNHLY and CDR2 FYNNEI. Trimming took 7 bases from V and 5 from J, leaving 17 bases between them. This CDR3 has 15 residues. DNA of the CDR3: TGTGCCAGCACCAGGGGGGCTAGAACTACCGGGGAGCTGTTTTTT. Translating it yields CASTRGARTTGELFF.

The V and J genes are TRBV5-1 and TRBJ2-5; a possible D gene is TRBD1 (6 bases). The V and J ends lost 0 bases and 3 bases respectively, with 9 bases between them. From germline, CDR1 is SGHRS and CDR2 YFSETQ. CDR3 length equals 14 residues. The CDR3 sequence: CASSLGGQEETQYF. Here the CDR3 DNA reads TGCGCCAGCAGCTTGGGGGGACAAGAAGAGACCCAGTACTTC. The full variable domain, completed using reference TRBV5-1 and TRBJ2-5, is KAGVTQTPRYLIKTRGQQVTLSCSPISGHRSVSWYQQTPGQGLQFLFEYFSETQRNKGNFPGRFSGRQFSNSRSEMNVSTLELGDSALYLCASSLGGQEETQYFGPGTRLLVL.

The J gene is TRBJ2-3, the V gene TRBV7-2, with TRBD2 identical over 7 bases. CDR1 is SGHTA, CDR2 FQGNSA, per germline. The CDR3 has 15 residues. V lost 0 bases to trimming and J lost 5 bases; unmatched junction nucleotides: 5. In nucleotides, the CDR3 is TGTGCCAGCAGCTTAGCAGGACTAGTGGTAGATACGCAGTATTTT. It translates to CASSLAGLVVDTQYF.

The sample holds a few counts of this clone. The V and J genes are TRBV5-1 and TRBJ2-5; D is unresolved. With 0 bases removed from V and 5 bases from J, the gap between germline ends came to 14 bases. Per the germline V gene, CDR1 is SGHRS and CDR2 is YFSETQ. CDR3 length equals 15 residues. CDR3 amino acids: CASSLGSGMEETQYF. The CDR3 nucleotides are TGCGCCAGCAGCTTGGGTTCGGGTATGGAGGAGACCCAGTACTTC. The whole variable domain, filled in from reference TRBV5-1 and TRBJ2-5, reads KAGVTQTPRYLIKTRGQQVTLSCSPISGHRSVSWYQQTPGQGLQFLFEYFSETQRNKGNFPGRFSGRQFSNSRSEMNVSTLELGDSALYLCASSLGSGMEETQYFGPGTRLLVL.

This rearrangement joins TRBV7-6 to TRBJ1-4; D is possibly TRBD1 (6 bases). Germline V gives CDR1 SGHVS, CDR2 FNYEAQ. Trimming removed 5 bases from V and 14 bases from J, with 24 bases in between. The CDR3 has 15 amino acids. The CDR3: CASSALWGGGKMLFF. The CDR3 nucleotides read TGTGCCAGCAGCGCCCTGTGGGGGGGCGGGAAAATGCTGTTTTTT.

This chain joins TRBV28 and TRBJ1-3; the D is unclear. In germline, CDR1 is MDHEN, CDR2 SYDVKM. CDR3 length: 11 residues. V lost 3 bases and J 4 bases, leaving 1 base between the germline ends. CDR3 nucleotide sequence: TGTGCCAGCAGTTTCGGAAACACCATATATTTT. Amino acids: CASSFGNTIYF.

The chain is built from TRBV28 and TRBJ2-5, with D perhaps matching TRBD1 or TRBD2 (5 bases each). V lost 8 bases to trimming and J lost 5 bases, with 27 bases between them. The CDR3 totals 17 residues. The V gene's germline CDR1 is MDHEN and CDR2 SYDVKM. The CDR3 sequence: CASPPEGAGLTWETQYF. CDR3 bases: TGTGCCAGCCCCCCTGAGGGTGCAGGGTTAACTTGGGAGACCCAGTACTTC.

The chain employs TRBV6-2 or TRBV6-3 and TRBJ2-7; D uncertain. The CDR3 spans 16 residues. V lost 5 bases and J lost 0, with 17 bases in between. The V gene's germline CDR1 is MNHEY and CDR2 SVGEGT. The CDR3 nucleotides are TGTGCCAGCAGTCCCCTTGGACGGAGCCTCTCCTACGAGCAGTACTTC. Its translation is CASSPLGRSLSYEQYF.

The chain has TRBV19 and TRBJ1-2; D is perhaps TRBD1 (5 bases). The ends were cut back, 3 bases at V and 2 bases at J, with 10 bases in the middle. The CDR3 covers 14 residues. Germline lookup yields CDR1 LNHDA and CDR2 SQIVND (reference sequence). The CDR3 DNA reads TGTGCCAGTAGTATCAACAGGAGGAACTATGGCTACACCTTC. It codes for CASSINRRNYGYTF.

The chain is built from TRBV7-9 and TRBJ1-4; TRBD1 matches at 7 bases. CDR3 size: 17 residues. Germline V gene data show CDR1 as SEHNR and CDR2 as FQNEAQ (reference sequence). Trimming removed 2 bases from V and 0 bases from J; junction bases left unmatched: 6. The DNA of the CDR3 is TGTGCCAGCAGCTTAAACCGGGACAGTGCAACTAATGAAAAACTGTTTTTT. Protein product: CASSLNRDSATNEKLFF.

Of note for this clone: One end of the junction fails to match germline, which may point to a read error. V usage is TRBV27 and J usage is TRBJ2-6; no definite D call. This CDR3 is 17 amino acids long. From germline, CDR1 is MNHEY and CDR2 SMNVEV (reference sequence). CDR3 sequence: CASSLSLYSSGANVLTF. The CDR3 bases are TGTGCCAGCAGTCTATCGCTCTATAGCTCTGGGGCCAACGTCCTGACTTTC.

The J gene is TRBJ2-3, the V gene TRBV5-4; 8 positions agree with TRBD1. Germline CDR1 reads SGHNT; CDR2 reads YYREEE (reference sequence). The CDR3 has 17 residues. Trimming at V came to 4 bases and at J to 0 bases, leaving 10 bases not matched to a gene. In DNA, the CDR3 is TGTGCCAGCAGCCCGTCCCGACAGGGGCTCAGCACAGATACGCAGTATTTT. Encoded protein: CASSPSRQGLSTDTQYF.

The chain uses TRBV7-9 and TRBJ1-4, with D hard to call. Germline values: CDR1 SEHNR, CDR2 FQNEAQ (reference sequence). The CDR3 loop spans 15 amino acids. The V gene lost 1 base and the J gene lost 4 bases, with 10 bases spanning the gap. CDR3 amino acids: CASSLDPGINEKLFF. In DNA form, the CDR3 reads TGTGCCAGCAGCTTAGATCCTGGAATTAATGAAAAACTGTTTTTT. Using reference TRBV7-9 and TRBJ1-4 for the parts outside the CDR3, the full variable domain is DTGVSQNPRHKITKRGQNVTFRCDPISEHNRLYWYRQTLGQGPEFLTYFQNEAQLEKSRLLSDRFSAERPKGSFSTLEIQRTEQGDSAMYLCASSLDPGINEKLFFGSGTQLSVL.

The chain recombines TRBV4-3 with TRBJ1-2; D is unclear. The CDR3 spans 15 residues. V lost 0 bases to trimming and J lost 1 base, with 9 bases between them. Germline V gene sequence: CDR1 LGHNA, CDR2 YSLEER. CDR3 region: CASSQDPTDNYGYTF. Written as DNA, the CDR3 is TGCGCCAGCAGCCAAGATCCCACAGATAACTATGGCTACACCTTC.

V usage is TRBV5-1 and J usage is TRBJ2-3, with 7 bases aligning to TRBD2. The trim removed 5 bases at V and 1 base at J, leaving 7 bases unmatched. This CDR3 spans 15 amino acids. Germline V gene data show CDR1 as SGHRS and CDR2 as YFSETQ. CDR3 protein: CASSWGSGGTDTQYF. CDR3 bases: TGCGCCAGCAGTTGGGGAAGCGGGGGCACAGATACGCAGTATTTT.

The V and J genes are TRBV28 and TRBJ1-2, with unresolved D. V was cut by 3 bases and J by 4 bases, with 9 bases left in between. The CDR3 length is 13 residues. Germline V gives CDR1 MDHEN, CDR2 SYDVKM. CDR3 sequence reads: CASSLAVSYGYTF. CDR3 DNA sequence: TGTGCCAGCAGTTTGGCAGTTAGCTATGGCTACACCTTC.

CDR3 sequence (DNA): TGCAGCGTGCTGGAGCACTATGGCTACACCTTC. Its translation is CSVLEHYGYTF. The chain has TRBV29-1 and TRBJ1-2; D call uncertain. The CDR3 covers 11 residues. The ends were cut back, 6 bases at V and 3 bases at J, with 8 bases in the middle. Per the germline V gene, CDR1 is SQVTM and CDR2 is ANQGSEA.

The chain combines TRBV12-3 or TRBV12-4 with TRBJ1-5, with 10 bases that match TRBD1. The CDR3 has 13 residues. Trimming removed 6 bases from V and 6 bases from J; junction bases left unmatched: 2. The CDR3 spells CASRGQGVQPQHF. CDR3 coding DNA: TGTGCCAGCAGAGGACAGGGGGTTCAGCCCCAGCATTTT.